The next 30 T cell receptor beta chains were all read from a single sample in a study of T cell repertoires in cytomegalovirus infection (dated by TCRdb to between 2018 and 2020). Interpreted using the paper, the treatment or condition label stands for: in vitro stimulation with specific CMV peptide epitopes to enrich CMV-specific T cells. These TCRs are of unknown antigen specificity. Sequencing was carried out with an Illumina HiSeq 1500. The public sequencing data were trimmed at Q25 with fastp and processed into clonotypes with MiXCR by TCRdb, which kept only in-frame beta chains. Rows with one shared CDR3 protein collapse into an entry with the most common genes and DNA. This sample gives about 570,000 distinct CDR3 sequences in total; just under 40% of them show up just once. 48% of the sample rests with the top ten. The material sequenced was cultured PBMCs, taken from culture after CMV antigen stimulation. These receptors were collected from a human donor in good health (CMV status not recorded). Some clones in this sample may be carry-over from other donors' samples.

In its sample, this clonotype was seen a few times. V gene TRBV20-1 combines with J gene TRBJ2-7; the match to TRBD2 covers 9 bases. V shed 2 bases and J 3 bases; nucleotides not matched to a gene: 5. Germline values: CDR1 DFQATT, CDR2 SNEGSKA (reference sequence). This CDR3 is built from 14 residues. For the CDR3, the DNA is TGCAGTGCTAGAAGCCTAGCGGGGAGCTACGAGCAGTACTTC. It encodes CSARSLAGSYEQYF.

The V gene is TRBV7-2, the J gene TRBJ1-3; 10 bases map to TRBD1. CDR1 is SGHTA, CDR2 FQGNSA, per germline. The CDR3 loop spans 18 amino acids. V trimming: 1 base; J trimming: 3 bases; junction bases outside the gene matches: 9. The CDR3 DNA follows: TGTGCCAGCAGCTTAGATGGGAGGAGGACAGGGGGTGGAAACACCATATATTTT. Its translation is CASSLDGRRTGGGNTIYF.

V gene TRBV4-1 combines with J gene TRBJ1-5; D ambiguous. CDR3 length: 16 residues. The V gene lost 0 bases and the J gene lost 1 base, with 10 bases spanning the gap. From germline, CDR1 is MGHRA and CDR2 YSYEKL. The CDR3 here is CASSQEPGGSNQPQHF. In DNA, the CDR3 is TGCGCCAGCAGCCAAGAGCCGGGTGGAAGCAATCAGCCCCAGCATTTT.

The rearrangement links TRBV7-2 to TRBJ2-7, with a tentative D call TRBD1 (5 bases). The CDR3 contains 14 residues. V was trimmed by 3 bases and J by 2 bases, leaving 11 bases between them. Per germline, CDR1 SGHTA and CDR2 FQGNSA. CDR3 loop: CASSFLSGTYEQYF. The CDR3 DNA follows: TGTGCCAGCAGCTTTCTGTCAGGGACCTACGAGCAGTACTTC.

The rearrangement links TRBV7-6 to TRBJ1-4; maybe TRBD1 (5 bases). With 5 bases removed from V and 3 bases from J, the gap between germline ends came to 10 bases. CDR3 length: 14 amino acids. Looked up from germline, CDR1 is SGHVS and CDR2 is FNYEAQ. The CDR3: CASSPQAANEKLFF. CDR3 DNA sequence: TGTGCCAGCAGCCCACAGGCGGCTAATGAAAAACTGTTTTTT.

The chain recombines TRBV6-2 or TRBV6-3 with TRBJ1-2, with D possibly TRBD1 on 6 matching bases. This CDR3 contains 17 residues. Germline values: CDR1 MNHEY, CDR2 SVGEGT. V lost 4 bases and J 2 bases, leaving 20 bases between the germline ends. In DNA form, the CDR3 reads TGTGCCAGCAGTTTCGGAATGAGGGACAAACTCAACTATGGCTACACCTTC. Its translation is CASSFGMRDKLNYGYTF.

This clonotype was found a few times. The chain uses TRBV7-2 and TRBJ2-3; 12 nucleotides line up with TRBD2. CDR1 and CDR2 from the germline V gene are SGHTA and FQGNSA. V lost 1 base and J lost 8; bases outside the gene matches: 10. The CDR3 has 17 amino acids. The CDR3 protein is CASSLGWLAGGAGTQYF. For the CDR3, the DNA is TGTGCCAGCAGCTTAGGATGGCTAGCGGGAGGGGCGGGTACGCAGTATTTT.

V is TRBV19 and J is TRBJ2-2; TRBD2 aligns across 7 bases. The CDR3 runs 16 residues. The V segment lost 3 bases and the J segment 7 bases; nucleotides outside the gene matches: 11. The germline gives CDR1 LNHDA, CDR2 SQIVND (reference sequence). In nucleotides, the CDR3 is TGTGCCAGTAGTATTTTCCAGGGAGGGTACGGCGGGGAGCTGTTTTTT. Its translation: CASSIFQGGYGGELFF.

The chain couples TRBV7-6 to TRBJ2-1, with a weak D call TRBD2 (5 bases). The CDR3 has 15 residues. V was pared by 8 bases and J by 1 base, with 15 bases between. Germline-derived CDR1 and CDR2 are SGHVS and FNYEAQ. Here the CDR3 reads CASVPPAGSYNEQFF. The CDR3 DNA follows: TGTGCCAGCGTTCCCCCCGCGGGTTCCTACAATGAGCAGTTCTTC.

This rearrangement joins TRBV18 to TRBJ2-5, with D unclear. Germline-derived CDR1 and CDR2 are KGHSH and LQKENI. This CDR3 spans 13 amino acids. V lost 0 bases and J 5 bases, leaving 7 bases between the germline ends. The DNA for the CDR3 is TGTGCCAGCTCACCACCTAGTTTTGAGACCCAGTACTTC. Protein: CASSPPSFETQYF. Based on the CDR3 plus reference TRBV18 and TRBJ2-5, the full variable domain is NAGVMQNPRHLVRRRGQEARLRCSPMKGHSHVYWYRQLPEEGLKFMVYLQKENIIDESGMPKERFSAEFPKEGPSILRIQQVVRGDSAAYFCASSPPSFETQYFGPGTRLLVL.

This chain links TRBV5-6 with TRBJ1-4; D unclear. This CDR3 has 17 amino acids. Trimming stripped 0 bases from V and 0 bases from J, with 12 bases between. CDR1 and CDR2 from the germline V gene are SGHDT and YYEEEE. The CDR3 is CASSLESPRATNEKLFF. CDR3 in DNA: TGTGCCAGCAGCTTGGAGTCGCCCCGTGCAACTAATGAAAAACTGTTTTTT. The full variable domain, with the rest looked up from reference TRBV5-6 and TRBJ1-4, is DAGVTQSPTHLIKTRGQQVTLRCSPKSGHDTVSWYQQALGQGPQFIFQYYEEEERQRGNFPDRFSGHQFPNYSSELNVNALLLGDSALYLCASSLESPRATNEKLFFGSGTQLSVL.

Written as DNA, the CDR3 is TGTGCCAGCAACCCAGGGTTGAGATATCAGCCCCAGCATTTT. Encoded protein: CASNPGLRYQPQHF. The V gene is TRBV12-3 or TRBV12-4, the J gene TRBJ1-5, with TRBD1 as a possible D gene (5 bases). The CDR3 is 14 amino acids. V lost 7 bases and J lost 5, with 15 bases in between.

The chain is built from TRBV4-2 and TRBJ1-2, with a possible D match to TRBD1 (5 bases). V lost 3 bases, J lost 6 bases, and 20 bases lay in between. Germline V gene sequence: CDR1 LGHNA, CDR2 YNFKEQ. The CDR3 contains 16 residues. CDR3 loop: CASSQAGSGRGDGYTF. CDR3 bases: TGTGCCAGCAGCCAGGCTGGCTCAGGGAGGGGAGATGGCTACACCTTC.

This clonotype was detected a few times. The chain couples TRBV6-2 or TRBV6-3 to TRBJ2-1, with D possibly TRBD2 on 5 matching bases. CDR3 length: 14 amino acids. V was shortened by 7 bases and J by 5 bases, with 15 bases between the two germline ends. The germline gives CDR1 MNHEY, CDR2 SVGEGT. CDR3 DNA: TGTGCCAGCACCCTCCGGACTTCGCACAATGAGCAGTTCTTC. Translated, it gives CASTLRTSHNEQFF.

This chain connects TRBV7-9 to TRBJ2-3; maybe TRBD2 (5 bases). Trimming removed 3 bases at V and 1 base at J, with 14 bases between. Germline V gene data show CDR1 as SEHNR and CDR2 as FQNEAQ (reference sequence). The CDR3 has 16 residues. This chain's CDR3 is CASSLGAQAGTDTQYF. The CDR3 DNA reads TGTGCCAGCAGCTTGGGAGCTCAGGCGGGCACAGATACGCAGTATTTT.

A few counts support this clonotype. The V call is TRBV10-3, the J call TRBJ2-5, with D perhaps being TRBD1 or TRBD2 (5 bases each). Germline lookup yields CDR1 ENHRY and CDR2 SYGVKD. V lost 0 bases to trimming and J lost 4 bases, with 18 bases between them. The CDR3 consists of 17 residues. In DNA, the CDR3 is TGTGCCATCAGTGAGTCGGGATGGGGACCTACCGTAGAGACCCAGTACTTC. Translated: CAISESGWGPTVETQYF.

This clonotype has a handful of counts. The chain joins TRBV7-6 to TRBJ1-1, with TRBD1 as a possible D gene (5 bases). CDR1 is SGHVS and CDR2 is FNYEAQ in the germline V gene. Trimming cost V 1 base and J 0 bases, with 9 bases left between them. CDR3 size: 15 residues. The CDR3 DNA is TGTGCCAGCAGCTTAGGGGAGGGGTTGAACACTGAAGCTTTCTTT. It is translated as CASSLGEGLNTEAFF.

This sequence joins TRBV19 and TRBJ1-1; 8 bases match TRBD1. V trimming: 7 bases; J trimming: 11 bases; junction bases outside the gene matches: 15. Per germline, CDR1 LNHDA and CDR2 SQIVND (reference sequence). CDR3 length: 14 amino acids. This chain's CDR3 is CASKESGGRIGAFF. The CDR3 nucleotides are TGTGCCAGTAAGGAGTCAGGGGGCCGCATAGGGGCTTTCTTT.

In this sample, this clonotype turned up a few times. V usage is TRBV7-4 and J usage is TRBJ2-7, with a tentative D call TRBD1 (5 bases). Germline values: CDR1 SGHVT, CDR2 SQSDAQ. This CDR3 comprises 12 residues. V lost 4 bases and J lost 8, with 12 bases in between. This chain's CDR3 is CASSSIQGKQYF. CDR3 coding DNA: TGTGCCAGCAGCTCTATCCAGGGAAAGCAGTACTTC.

The chain uses TRBV7-6 and TRBJ1-1, with TRBD1 identical over 9 bases. This CDR3 region has 17 residues. V lost 5 bases to trimming and J lost 5 bases; unmatched junction nucleotides: 15. Germline assignment: CDR1 SGHVS and CDR2 FNYEAQ. CDR3 DNA: TGTGCCAGCAGCCGCCGGGACAGGGTCGAGGGGGTTACTGAAGCTTTCTTT. The encoded protein is CASSRRDRVEGVTEAFF.

This clonotype was observed a handful of times. The rearrangement links TRBV7-6 to TRBJ1-1; 8 nucleotides line up with TRBD1. Germline values: CDR1 SGHVS, CDR2 FNYEAQ. V shed 4 bases, J shed 3 bases, and the junction held 7 bases outside the gene matches. The CDR3 sequence is 15 residues long. CDR3 residues: CASSSQTGVHTEAFF. The CDR3 coding sequence is TGTGCCAGCAGCTCCCAGACAGGGGTCCACACTGAAGCTTTCTTT.

This sequence joins TRBV2 and TRBJ2-2; 10 positions agree with TRBD2. This CDR3 comprises 15 residues. After removal of 8 bases from V and 4 bases from J, the junction contained 7 bases not matched to a gene. From germline, CDR1 is SNHLY and CDR2 FYNNEI. In nucleotides, the CDR3 is TGTGCCAGCGGGAGCGGGGGGGCCGGCACCGGGGAGCTGTTTTTT. Its translation: CASGSGGAGTGELFF.

The sample holds a few counts of this clonotype. The V call is TRBV7-6, the J call TRBJ2-1; TRBD2 is a possible D gene (5 bases). Trimming took off 5 bases at V and 12 bases at J, with 20 bases between the two ends. Germline V lookup: CDR1 SGHVS, CDR2 FNYEAQ. The CDR3 sequence is 14 residues long. CDR3 sequence: CASSRSEGYRGQFF. DNA for the CDR3: TGTGCCAGCAGCCGTAGCGAAGGATACCGGGGGCAGTTCTTC. The variable domain in full, completed from reference TRBV7-6 and TRBJ2-1, reads GAGVSQSPRYKVTKRGQDVALRCDPISGHVSLYWYRQALGQGPEFLTYFNYEAQQDKSGLPNDRFSAERPEGSISTLTIQRTEQRDSAMYRCASSRSEGYRGQFFGPGTRLTVL.

The V and J genes are TRBV7-9 and TRBJ1-2, with TRBD1 as a possible D gene (6 bases). This CDR3 spans 13 amino acids. Deletions cut 5 bases from V and 8 bases from J, with 15 bases between. CDR1 is SEHNR, CDR2 FQNEAQ, per germline (reference sequence). This CDR3 reads CASSVKQGGGYTF. CDR3 nucleotides: TGTGCCAGCAGCGTCAAACAGGGTGGCGGCTACACCTTC. The entire variable domain, with the rest obtained from reference TRBV7-9 and TRBJ1-2, is as follows: DTGVSQNPRHKITKRGQNVTFRCDPISEHNRLYWYRQTLGQGPEFLTYFQNEAQLEKSRLLSDRFSAERPKGSFSTLEIQRTEQGDSAMYLCASSVKQGGGYTFGSGTRLTVV.

In its sample, this clonotype was seen a few times. The J gene is TRBJ1-1, the V gene TRBV7-9; D is possibly TRBD1 (6 bases). The germline CDR1 and CDR2 sequences are SEHNR and FQNEAQ (reference sequence). Trimming took off 5 bases at V and 3 bases at J, with 16 bases between the two ends. The length of the CDR3 is 15 residues. The CDR3 sequence: CASSPGAGVYTEAFF. CDR3 coding DNA: TGTGCCAGCAGCCCAGGGGCGGGGGTTTACACTGAAGCTTTCTTT.

The chain carries TRBV6-1 and TRBJ2-5; tentative D call: TRBD1 (5 bases). The CDR3 length is 13 residues. Trimming took 1 base from V and 5 from J, leaving 8 bases between them. Germline CDR1 reads MNHNS; CDR2 reads SASEGT. The CDR3 bases are TGTGCCAGCAGTGAAGACAGGCGGGAGACCCAGTACTTC. Protein product: CASSEDRRETQYF.

This clonotype appeared once. The CDR3 nucleotides are TGTGCCAGCAGCCCGGGGACAGACCTAAATGAGCAGTTCTTC. Translating gives CASSPGTDLNEQFF. The J gene is TRBJ2-1, the V gene TRBV5-5, with 7 bases identical to TRBD1. V trimming: 4 bases; J trimming: 7 bases; junction bases outside the gene matches: 8. The CDR3 runs 14 residues. Looked up from germline, CDR1 is SGHKS and CDR2 is YYEKEE (reference sequence).

The rearrangement links TRBV28 to TRBJ1-4; unclear D gene. CDR3 length equals 13 residues. The germline V gene encodes CDR1 MDHEN and CDR2 SYDVKM. The germline V and J ends were trimmed by 2 bases and 7 bases, with 8 bases remaining between them. Here the CDR3 reads CASSLPGIEKLFF. The CDR3 DNA follows: TGTGCCAGCAGTTTACCCGGGATTGAAAAACTGTTTTTT.

This clonotype was counted at least ten times. The rearrangement links TRBV7-2 to TRBJ2-7, with no clear D. V lost 3 bases to trimming and J lost 1 base, with 10 bases between them. This CDR3 comprises 14 residues. Germline V CDR1 and CDR2: SGHTA, FQGNSA. This chain's CDR3 is CASSFPTGSYEQYF. The CDR3 region has the DNA TGTGCCAGCAGCTTCCCTACTGGTTCCTACGAGCAGTACTTC.

The V gene is TRBV7-8, the J gene TRBJ2-7, with D possibly being TRBD1 or TRBD2 (5 bases each). Germline-derived CDR1 and CDR2 are SGHVS and FQNEAQ. V lost 1 base to trimming and J lost 0 bases, with 13 bases between them. The CDR3 runs 16 residues. The CDR3: CASSLGFRGHSYEQYF. DNA for the CDR3: TGTGCCAGCAGCTTAGGATTCCGGGGCCACTCCTACGAGCAGTACTTC.